The rows below give T cell receptor beta chains drawn from one sample of a study of blood T cell repertoires in COVID-19. Sequencing was performed with immunoSEQ multiplex PCR; in TCRdb, only in-frame clones are kept and a portion is missing. The sample holds about 200,000 clones; about 88% are singletons and the top ten take 18%. The sample consisted of peripheral blood. The source is a man over 45 with COVID-19, enrolled during active disease. The CDR3 runs from the conserved cysteine through the conserved F or W. The D gene is left open where the match is weak. A row's size may be missing; if present it is once, few, many or a size class.

V	D	J	size	DNA	CDR3
TRBV4-3	TRBD2	TRBJ2-1	NA	TGCGCCAGCAGCCAAGAGTGGAGCGGGGGGGCATCCTTTTTAAGCTCCTACAATGAGCAGTTCTTC	CASSQEWSGGASFLSSYNEQFF
TRBV7-2	NA	TRBJ1-1	NA	TGTGCCAGCAGCTTACCAGTGAACACTGAAGCTTTCTTT	CASSLPVNTEAFF
TRBV27	NA	TRBJ1-1	NA	TGTGCCAGCAGTTTACGGGACACCAACACTGAAGCTTTCTTT	CASSLRDTNTEAFF
TRBV7-3	NA	TRBJ1-6	NA	TGTGCCAGCAGCTTAAGCGAGGGTTCACCCCTCCACTTT	CASSLSEGSPLHF
TRBV12-3/TRBV12-4	NA	TRBJ1-1	NA	TGTGCCAGCAGTTTACAGGTTGGTACTGAAGCTTTCTTT	CASSLQVGTEAFF
TRBV7-9	NA	TRBJ1-2	NA	TGTGCCAGCAGCTTAGTTAGGACAGATGGCTACACCTTC	CASSLVRTDGYTF
TRBV10-2	TRBD1	TRBJ1-2	NA	TGCGCCAGCAGTGACAGGGGGGACGGCTACACCTTC	CASSDRGDGYTF
TRBV7-8	TRBD1	TRBJ1-6	NA	TGTGCCAGCAGCTTAGGCTGGACAGGAATCCCATATAATTCACCCCTCCACTTT	CASSLGWTGIPYNSPLHF
TRBV29-1	TRBD2	TRBJ2-1	NA	TGCAGCGTTGAAGATCTTGCAGCTAGCGGAAATGAGCAGTTCTTC	CSVEDLAASGNEQFF
TRBV10-3	NA	TRBJ1-5	few	TGTGCCATCAGTGAGTACACAGGGAGTCAGCCCCAGCATTTT	CAISEYTGSQPQHF
TRBV29-1	TRBD1	TRBJ2-5	NA	TGCAGCGTGTCCGGACAGGGAGGAGAGACCCAGTACTTC	CSVSGQGGETQYF
TRBV15	TRBD1	TRBJ1-2	NA	TGTGCCACCAGCAGAGGAGACAGGGACTATGGCTACACCTTC	CATSRGDRDYGYTF
TRBV29-1	TRBD2	TRBJ2-7	NA	TGCAGCGTAACTAGCGGGAGAGGGTACGAGCAGTACTTC	CSVTSGRGYEQYF
TRBV27	TRBD2	TRBJ2-1	NA	TGTGTTAGCGGGGGGCCTTTAGACAATGAGCAGTTCTTC	CVSGGPLDNEQFF
TRBV3-1/TRBV3-2	NA	TRBJ2-5	NA	TGTGCCAGCAGCCATTCAAGCGGCCAAGAGACCCAGTACTTC	CASSHSSGQETQYF
TRBV28	TRBD1	TRBJ1-4	NA	TGTGCCAGCAAGACGACAGGGTCAGGGGAAAAACTGTTTTTT	CASKTTGSGEKLFF
TRBV18	NA	TRBJ2-7	NA	TGTGCCAGCTCACCACCCGGACAGAGCCTATACGAGCAGTACTTC	CASSPPGQSLYEQYF
TRBV28	NA	TRBJ1-4	NA	TGTGCCAGCAGTTCCAACGCGCAGGGGTGGTCTGAAAAACTGTTTTTT	CASSSNAQGWSEKLFF
TRBV7-8	TRBD2	TRBJ2-5	NA	TGTGCCAGCAGCCGAGGATCTGGCGGGAGTACTTCGGAGACCCAGTACTTC	CASSRGSGGSTSETQYF
TRBV30	TRBD1	TRBJ1-4	NA	TGTGCCTGGAGTGTATACTTTGGGACAGGGGCTGAAAAACTGTTTTTT	CAWSVYFGTGAEKLFF
TRBV27	NA	TRBJ2-7	NA	TGTGCCAGCAGCACCCCACCAGGCTACGAGCAGTACTTC	CASSTPPGYEQYF
TRBV7-9	NA	TRBJ2-1	NA	TGTGCCAGCAGCTTATATTCGTCCGGGCCAGGGACCTACAATGAGCAGTTCTTC	CASSLYSSGPGTYNEQFF